The 30 T cell receptor beta chains below were found in one sample sequenced in a study of T cells in Graves' hyperthyroidism and ophthalmopathy. RNA transcripts served as the template for amplifying TCR beta CDR3 regions. The HTBI set primed first-round TCR CDR3 RT-PCR. Via MiXCR, TCRdb re-called the multiplex PCR reads, giving one row per CDR3 protein. The sample carries over 150,000 distinct CDR3 sequences, over 15% recorded once. Material for sequencing was blood. These receptors were collected from a woman aged 45-65 years with Graves' hyperthyroidism.

This clonotype was seen ten or more times. This chain links TRBV20-1 with TRBJ1-5; 8 bases align to TRBD1. Germline V gene lookup returns CDR1 DFQATT and CDR2 SNEGSKA (reference sequence). The length of the CDR3 is 14 residues. V shed 6 bases and J 5 bases; nucleotides not matched to a gene: 9. Here the CDR3 reads CSAKTGAYHQPQHF. In nucleotides, the CDR3 is TGCAGTGCCAAGACAGGGGCCTATCATCAGCCCCAGCATTTT.

This sequence joins TRBV2 and TRBJ2-3, with 8 bases matching TRBD2. In germline, CDR1 is SNHLY, CDR2 FYNNEI. The CDR3 sequence is 15 residues long. The V gene end was trimmed by 2 bases and the J gene end by 0 bases; junction bases not matched to a gene: 1. Written as DNA, the CDR3 is TGTGCCAGCAGTGAAAGCGGGAGTAGCACAGATACGCAGTATTTT. Translated: CASSESGSSTDTQYF.

This clonotype was detected ten times or more. This chain joins TRBV19 and TRBJ2-3; 7 bases line up with TRBD1. CDR3 length equals 13 residues. V dropped 7 bases and J dropped 2; count of bases not matched to a gene: 3. CDR1 LNHDA and CDR2 SQIVND come from the germline V gene (reference sequence). The CDR3 sequence: CASMTGTTDTQYF. For the CDR3, the DNA is TGTGCCAGTATGACAGGGACCACAGATACGCAGTATTTT.

This clonotype was seen many times. V and J are TRBV5-6 and TRBJ2-4, with D perhaps matching TRBD1 (6 bases). V lost 2 bases, J lost 6 bases, and 12 bases lay in between. The CDR3 is made up of 14 amino acids. Germline CDR1 SGHDT, CDR2 YYEEEE. The CDR3 DNA follows: TGTGCCAGCAGCTTTCCACAGGGTGGAAACATTCAGTACTTC. Protein sequence: CASSFPQGGNIQYF.

This clonotype showed up just a few times. The CDR3 loop is CASSRGGVAFF. The CDR3 bases are TGTGCCAGTAGTCGGGGGGGCGTAGCTTTCTTT. The gene calls are TRBV19 and TRBJ1-1, with D possibly being TRBD1 (6 bases). Between the trimmed V and J ends, which lost 5 bases and 10 bases, there was a span of 11 bases. The CDR3 consists of 11 residues. The germline V gene has CDR1 LNHDA and CDR2 SQIVND (reference sequence). The variable domain in full, with the rest retrieved from reference TRBV19 and TRBJ1-1, is DGGITQSPKYLFRKEGQNVTLSCEQNLNHDAMYWYRQDPGQGLRLIYYSQIVNDFQKGDIAEGYSVSREKKESFPLTVTSAQKNPTAFYLCASSRGGVAFFGQGTRLTVV.

CDR3 loop: CASSQAEGVSYEQYF. As DNA, the CDR3 is TGCGCCAGCAGCCAAGCAGAGGGGGTGTCCTACGAGCAGTACTTC. V and J are TRBV4-3 and TRBJ2-7; perhaps TRBD1 as D (6 bases). The germline CDR1 and CDR2 sequences are LGHNA and YSLEER. With 1 base removed from V and 1 base from J, the gap between germline ends came to 11 bases. CDR3 length: 15 residues.

This chain joins TRBV3-1 and TRBJ2-3, with D possibly being TRBD2 (5 bases). The CDR3 has 14 residues. Germline V CDR1 and CDR2: LGHDT, YNNKEL (reference sequence). Trimming removed 1 base at V and 2 bases at J, with 7 bases between. This CDR3 reads CASSQGTPTDTQYF. The CDR3 nucleotides are TGTGCCAGCAGCCAAGGGACTCCCACAGATACGCAGTATTTT.

This clonotype came up many times. The chain has TRBV5-8 and TRBJ2-7; the D is unclear. Germline values: CDR1 SGHTS, CDR2 YDEGEE. This CDR3 contains 13 residues. Trimming stripped 1 base from V and 6 bases from J, with 11 bases between. The CDR3: CASSLRALGEQYF. The CDR3 DNA reads TGTGCCAGCAGCTTGCGGGCCCTCGGCGAGCAGTACTTC.

Concerning this clonotype itself: This may be a read error, as it is one base from a much larger clone. The CDR3 nucleotides are TGTGCCGGCTCACTGGATCCCGGGACAGGGCTGGACTTC. Its translation: CAGSLDPGTGLDF. The chain joins TRBV18 to TRBJ2-5; TRBD1 matches at 9 bases. The CDR3 is made up of 13 amino acids. Per the germline V gene, CDR1 is KGHSH and CDR2 is LQKENI.

This clonotype was detected many times. The V gene is TRBV29-1, the J gene TRBJ1-2; D might be TRBD1 (5 bases). Germline CDR1 is SQVTM and CDR2 is ANQGSEA. This CDR3 has 16 amino acids. The germline V and J ends were trimmed by 3 bases and 2 bases, with 19 bases remaining between them. CDR3 protein: CSVDLYRGLRNYGYTF. The CDR3 DNA follows: TGCAGCGTTGACCTTTACCGGGGCCTTCGAAACTATGGCTACACCTTC.

This clonotype was observed many times. This chain joins TRBV6-2 or TRBV6-3 and TRBJ2-7; 7 bases match TRBD1. There are 14 residues in the CDR3. Germline V gene data show CDR1 as MNHEY and CDR2 as SVGEGT. Trimming cost V 6 bases and J 3 bases; bases outside gene matches: 8. CDR3 protein: CASSEQGRLYEQYF. The CDR3 DNA reads TGTGCCAGCAGCGAACAGGGGCGGCTCTACGAGCAGTACTTC.

This clonotype was detected ten times or more. The rearrangement uses TRBV29-1 and TRBJ2-3; D tentatively fits TRBD1 or TRBD2 (5 bases each). The length of the CDR3 is 13 residues. Looked up from germline, CDR1 is SQVTM and CDR2 is ANQGSEA. The V and J ends lost 7 bases and 0 bases respectively, with 11 bases between them. CDR3 coding DNA: TGCAGCGCCCGGGACCTTAGCACAGATACGCAGTATTTT. Protein: CSARDLSTDTQYF.

The chain joins TRBV5-1 to TRBJ2-3; 7 nucleotides agree with TRBD1. The CDR3 spans 15 residues. Germline V CDR1 and CDR2: SGHRS, YFSETQ. Losses at the gene ends were 4 bases for V and 0 bases for J; bases not matched to a gene: 5. In nucleotides, the CDR3 is TGCGCCAGCAGCCATCCGGGACAGAGCACAGATACGCAGTATTTT. It is translated as CASSHPGQSTDTQYF.

V is TRBV5-1 and J is TRBJ1-4; D unclear. Trimming took 4 bases from V and 4 from J, leaving 11 bases between them. Germline loops: CDR1 SGHRS, CDR2 YFSETQ. CDR3 length: 14 residues. The DNA for the CDR3 is TGCGCCAGCAGCCTGGACGGATATAATGAAAAACTGTTTTTT. Translation gives CASSLDGYNEKLFF.

This clonotype was picked up many times. This chain joins TRBV5-1 and TRBJ2-7, with TRBD1 identical over 8 bases. The CDR3 loop spans 14 amino acids. Germline V gene lookup returns CDR1 SGHRS and CDR2 YFSETQ. J lost 6 bases, V lost 4 bases, and 9 bases had no gene match. As DNA, the CDR3 is TGCGCCAGCAGCCCCGGGACAGGCTTATCCGAGCAGTACTTC. This codes for CASSPGTGLSEQYF.

The chain is built from TRBV5-1 and TRBJ2-6; possible D gene TRBD2, 5 bases. Germline CDR1 SGHRS, CDR2 YFSETQ. This CDR3 is 16 amino acids long. Trimming pared 2 bases from V and 4 bases from J, leaving 13 bases between. This chain's CDR3 is CASSFRETPGANVLTF. In DNA, the CDR3 is TGCGCCAGCAGCTTTAGGGAGACCCCCGGGGCCAACGTCCTGACTTTC.

This clonotype has just a few counts. This rearrangement joins TRBV7-9 to TRBJ2-6, with no clear D. Germline V gives CDR1 SEHNR, CDR2 FQNEAQ (reference sequence). There are 14 residues in the CDR3. V lost 4 bases and J lost 0, with 4 bases in between. CDR3 bases: TGTGCCAGCAGCTGGGTCTCTGGGGCCAACGTCCTGACTTTC. Its protein is CASSWVSGANVLTF.

At least ten counts were recorded for this clonotype. J is TRBJ1-3 and V is TRBV28; unclear D gene. The V gene's germline CDR1 is MDHEN and CDR2 SYDVKM. There are 19 residues in the CDR3. Trimming left V 2 bases short and J 0 bases short, with 20 bases between. CDR3 DNA sequence: TGTGCCAGCAGTTTACAGTCCGCCTGGGCAGTACACTCTGGAAACACCATATATTTT. It encodes CASSLQSAWAVHSGNTIYF. Full variable domain (outside the CDR3, taken from reference TRBV28 and TRBJ1-3): DVKVTQSSRYLVKRTGEKVFLECVQDMDHENMFWYRQDPGLGLRLIYFSYDVKMKEKGDIPEGYSVSREKKERFSLILESASTNQTSMYLCASSLQSAWAVHSGNTIYFGEGSWLTVV.

The chain recombines TRBV6-5 with TRBJ2-7; D possibly uses TRBD1 or TRBD2 (5 bases each). The germline V and J ends were trimmed by 2 bases and 0 bases, with 8 bases remaining between them. CDR1 and CDR2 (germline): MNHEY, SVGAGI. The CDR3 is 14 residues long. In DNA, the CDR3 is TGTGCCAGCAGTTACCGGGGCGGCTCCTACGAGCAGTACTTC. Translation: CASSYRGGSYEQYF.

This clonotype was seen ten or more times. The rearrangement links TRBV7-8 to TRBJ1-5; D possibly corresponds to TRBD1 (5 bases). In germline, CDR1 is SGHVS, CDR2 FQNEAQ. The CDR3 is 13 amino acids. Trimming left V 2 bases short and J 13 bases short, with 15 bases between. CDR3 nucleotides: TGTGCCAGCAGCTTACCCCCCGTGGGGACTCAGCATTTT. This translates into CASSLPPVGTQHF.

This clonotype was found many times. The J gene is TRBJ2-7, the V gene TRBV15; weak D call: TRBD1 (5 bases). V gave up 1 base and J gave up 2 bases, with 6 bases separating them. CDR3 length: 13 amino acids. CDR1 is LNHNV, CDR2 YYDKDF, per germline (reference sequence). The CDR3 DNA reads TGTGCCACCAGCAGAGGACAGACCTACGAGCAGTACTTC. As protein: CATSRGQTYEQYF.

This clonotype was seen ten or more times. The chain combines TRBV5-1 with TRBJ2-2; D is uncertain. Germline lookup yields CDR1 SGHRS and CDR2 YFSETQ. The CDR3 runs 15 residues. The V and J ends lost 6 bases and 6 bases respectively, with 18 bases between them. The CDR3 DNA follows: TGCGCCAGCACCCCTGGGCAGCTGGGATCCGGGGAGCTGTTTTTT. It encodes CASTPGQLGSGELFF.

This clonotype was detected ten times or more. The chain is built from TRBV20-1 and TRBJ1-5; 8 nucleotides match TRBD1. V gave up 1 base and J gave up 2 bases; unmatched junction bases: 4. This CDR3 has 15 residues. The germline V gene has CDR1 DFQATT and CDR2 SNEGSKA (reference sequence). CDR3 residues: CSARGTGMGNQPQHF. Here the CDR3 DNA reads TGCAGTGCTAGAGGGACAGGGATGGGCAATCAGCCCCAGCATTTT.

This clonotype has at least ten counts. CDR3 protein: CASSATGGGLLPEQYF. The CDR3 DNA sequence: TGTGCCAGCAGCGCTACAGGGGGCGGACTCCTCCCCGAGCAGTACTTC. The chain recombines TRBV9 with TRBJ2-7; 9 bases align to TRBD1. Germline-derived CDR1 and CDR2 are SGDLS and YYNGEE. The CDR3 has 16 amino acids. With V trimmed by 3 bases and J by 6 bases, 13 bases remained unmatched.

This clonotype was detected many times. In DNA, the CDR3 is TGTGCCAGCGGGGTGAGGGCTGGGGGCTACACCTTC. Its protein is CASGVRAGGYTF. V and J are TRBV28 and TRBJ1-2; D ambiguous. This CDR3 has 12 residues. Per the germline V gene, CDR1 is MDHEN and CDR2 is SYDVKM. V gave up 8 bases and J gave up 8 bases, with 15 bases separating them.

There are many counts of this clonotype. The V and J genes are TRBV6-5 and TRBJ1-2; D perhaps matches TRBD1 (5 bases). CDR3 length: 15 residues. Per the germline V gene, CDR1 is MNHEY and CDR2 is SVGAGI. Trimming cost V 2 bases and J 4 bases, with 14 bases left between them. For the CDR3, the DNA is TGTGCCAGCAGTTACACTCAGGTGGGACTCTATGGCTACACCTTC. Translated: CASSYTQVGLYGYTF.

This clonotype was counted many times. The rearrangement uses TRBV5-1 and TRBJ2-7; no definite D call. The CDR3 spans 12 residues. V lost 4 bases and J lost 5, with 10 bases in between. CDR1 SGHRS and CDR2 YFSETQ come from the germline V gene. This CDR3 is CASSPSRNEQYF. The CDR3 DNA is TGCGCCAGCAGCCCCTCAAGGAACGAGCAGTACTTC.

The gene calls are TRBV4-1 and TRBJ1-4, with D tentatively TRBD1 (5 bases). This CDR3 contains 16 residues. V was shortened by 0 bases and J by 8 bases, with 16 bases between the two germline ends. Germline CDR1 and CDR2: MGHRA and YSYEKL. CDR3 sequence: CASSQESFQGDEKLFF. The CDR3 DNA follows: TGCGCCAGCAGCCAAGAGAGTTTCCAGGGAGACGAAAAACTGTTTTTT.

The table lists this clonotype with many counts. CDR3 amino acids: CASSLGTSEAFF. The CDR3, as DNA: TGTGCCAGCAGCTTGGGAACCTCTGAAGCTTTCTTT. The genes are TRBV5-6 and TRBJ1-1; D gene unclear. Germline CDR1 reads SGHDT; CDR2 reads YYEEEE. V was trimmed by 0 bases and J by 6 bases, leaving 6 bases between them. The CDR3 spans 12 residues.

This clonotype was seen ten or more times. This chain links TRBV2 with TRBJ1-1; 10 bases are shared with TRBD1. V trimming: 6 bases; J trimming: 4 bases; junction bases outside the gene matches: 11. CDR3 size: 16 residues. Germline CDR1 and CDR2: SNHLY and FYNNEI. CDR3 bases: TGTGCCAGCAGAGGAGGCAAGACAGGGGGCTTCACTGAAGCTTTCTTT. It is translated as CASRGGKTGGFTEAFF.